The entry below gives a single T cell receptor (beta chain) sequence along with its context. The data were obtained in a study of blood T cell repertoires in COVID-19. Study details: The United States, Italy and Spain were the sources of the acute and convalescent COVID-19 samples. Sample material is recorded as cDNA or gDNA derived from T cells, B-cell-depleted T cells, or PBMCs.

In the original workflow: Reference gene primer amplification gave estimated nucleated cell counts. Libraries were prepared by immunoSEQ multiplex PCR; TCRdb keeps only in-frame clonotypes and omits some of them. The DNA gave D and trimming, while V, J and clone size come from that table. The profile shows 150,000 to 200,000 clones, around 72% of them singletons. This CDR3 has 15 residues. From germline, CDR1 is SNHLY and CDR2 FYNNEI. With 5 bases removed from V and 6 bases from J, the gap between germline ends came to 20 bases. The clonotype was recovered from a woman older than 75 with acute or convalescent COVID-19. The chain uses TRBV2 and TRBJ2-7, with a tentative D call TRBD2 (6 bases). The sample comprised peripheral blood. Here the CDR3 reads CASSLLVDYWAEQYF. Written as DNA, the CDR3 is TGTGCCAGCAGTCTCTTAGTGGACTACTGGGCCGAGCAGTACTTC.